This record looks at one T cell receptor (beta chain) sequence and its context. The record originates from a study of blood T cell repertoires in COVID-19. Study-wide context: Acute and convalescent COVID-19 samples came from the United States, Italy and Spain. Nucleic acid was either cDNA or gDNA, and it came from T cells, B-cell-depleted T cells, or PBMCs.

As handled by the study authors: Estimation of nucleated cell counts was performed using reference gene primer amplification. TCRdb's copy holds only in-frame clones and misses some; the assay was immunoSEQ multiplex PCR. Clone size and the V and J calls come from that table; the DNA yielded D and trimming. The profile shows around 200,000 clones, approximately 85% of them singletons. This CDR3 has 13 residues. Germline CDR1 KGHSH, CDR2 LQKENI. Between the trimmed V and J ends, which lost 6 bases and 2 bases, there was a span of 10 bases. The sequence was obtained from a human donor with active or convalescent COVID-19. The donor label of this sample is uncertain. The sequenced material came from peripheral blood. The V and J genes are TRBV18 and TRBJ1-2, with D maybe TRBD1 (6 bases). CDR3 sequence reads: CASSHRENYGYTF. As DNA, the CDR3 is TGTGCCAGCTCTCACAGGGAGAACTATGGCTACACCTTC. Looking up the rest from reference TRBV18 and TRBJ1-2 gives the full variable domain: NAGVMQNPRHLVRRRGQEARLRCSPMKGHSHVYWYRQLPEEGLKFMVYLQKENIIDESGMPKERFSAEFPKEGPSILRIQQVVRGDSAAYFCASSHRENYGYTFGSGTRLTVV.